This entry lists 7 T cell receptor beta chains sequenced from one sample in a study of blood T cell repertoires in COVID-19. Sequencing used immunoSEQ multiplex PCR; TCRdb keeps in-frame clones, though not all of them. This table holds some 11,000 clones, 73% found once. Sample: peripheral blood. The receptors were gathered from a human donor in a cohort sampled during active COVID-19.

The CDR3 bases are TGTGCCAGCAGTGAAAGGACAGGGGGTCCCTACGAGCAGTACTTC. The encoded protein is CASSERTGGPYEQYF. This chain connects TRBV6-1 to TRBJ2-7, with TRBD1 identical over 10 bases. V was pared by 2 bases and J by 2 bases, with 3 bases of the junction left unmatched. The CDR3 length is 15 residues. Germline CDR1 reads MNHNS; CDR2 reads SASEGT.

The chain recombines TRBV2 with TRBJ1-1; D call uncertain. V was cut by 1 base and J by 4 bases, with 13 bases left in between. The germline V gene has CDR1 SNHLY and CDR2 FYNNEI. This CDR3 spans 15 amino acids. The CDR3 is CASSEEWAGTTEAFF. As DNA, the CDR3 is TGTGCCAGCAGTGAAGAGTGGGCGGGCACCACTGAAGCTTTCTTT.

The rearrangement joins TRBV7-2 to TRBJ2-1; TRBD2 might be the D (5 bases). The germline V gene has CDR1 SGHTA and CDR2 FQGNSA. The CDR3 is 15 residues long. Deletions cut 1 base from V and 1 base from J, with 8 bases between. The CDR3 nucleotides read TGTGCCAGCAGCTTAGACAGCGGTTCCTACAATGAGCAGTTCTTC. Protein product: CASSLDSGSYNEQFF.

A note on this clone: Relative to the germline gene, one junction end is altered; a read error may explain this. V usage is TRBV2 and J usage is TRBJ2-3; the match to TRBD2 covers 7 bases. This CDR3 region has 12 residues. CDR1 is SNHLY and CDR2 is FYNNEI in the germline V gene. CDR3 in DNA: TGTGTCAGCGGGGCCAACACAGATACGCAGTATTTT. It specifies CVSGANTDTQYF. The entire variable domain, with the rest obtained from reference TRBV2 and TRBJ2-3, is as follows: EPEVTQTPSHQVTQMGQEVILRCVPISNHLYFYWYRQILGQKVEFLVSFYNNEISEKSEIFDDQFSVERPDGSNFTLKIRSTKLEDSAMYFCVSGANTDTQYFGPGTRLTVL.

The chain combines TRBV15 with TRBJ2-7; 7 positions agree with TRBD1. Germline V CDR1 and CDR2: LNHNV, YYDKDF (reference sequence). The CDR3 totals 15 residues. V shed 3 bases, J shed 2 bases, and the junction held 7 bases outside the gene matches. CDR3: CATSSTGVEAYEQYF. DNA of the CDR3: TGTGCCACCAGCAGCACAGGGGTGGAAGCCTACGAGCAGTACTTC.

V is TRBV7-9 and J is TRBJ2-1; D not certain. V was cut by 5 bases and J by 8 bases, with 13 bases left in between. The CDR3 spans 13 residues. Germline V CDR1 and CDR2: SEHNR, FQNEAQ (reference sequence). This CDR3 is CASSPTFGHEQFF. As DNA, the CDR3 is TGTGCCAGCAGCCCCACTTTTGGGCATGAGCAGTTCTTC.

This sequence joins TRBV5-1 and TRBJ2-3; D uncertain. V lost 0 bases and J 2 bases, leaving 16 bases between the germline ends. The CDR3 contains 17 residues. The germline V gene encodes CDR1 SGHRS and CDR2 YFSETQ. DNA of the CDR3: TGCGCCAGCAGCTTGGAGGCAGCCCTACTATCCACAGATACGCAGTATTTT. Amino acids: CASSLEAALLSTDTQYF.